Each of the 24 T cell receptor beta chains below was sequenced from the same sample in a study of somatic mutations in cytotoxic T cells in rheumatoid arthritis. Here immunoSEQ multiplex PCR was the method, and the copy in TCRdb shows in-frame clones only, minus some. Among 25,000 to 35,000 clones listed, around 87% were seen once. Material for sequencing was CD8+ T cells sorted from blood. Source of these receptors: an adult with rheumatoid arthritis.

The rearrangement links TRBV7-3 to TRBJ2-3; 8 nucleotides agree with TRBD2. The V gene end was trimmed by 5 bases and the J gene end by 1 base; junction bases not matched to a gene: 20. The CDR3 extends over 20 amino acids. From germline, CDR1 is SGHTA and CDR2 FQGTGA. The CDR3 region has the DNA TGTGCCAGCAGCGCATCGACTGCTCTCACGGGGGGGACTGGCACAGATACGCAGTATTTT. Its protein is CASSASTALTGGTGTDTQYF. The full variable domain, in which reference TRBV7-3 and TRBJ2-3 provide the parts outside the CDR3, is GAGVSQTPSNKVTEKGKYVELRCDPISGHTALYWYRQSLGQGPEFLIYFQGTGAADDSGLPNDRFFAVRPEGSVSTLKIQRTERGDSAVYLCASSASTALTGGTGTDTQYFGPGTRLTVL.

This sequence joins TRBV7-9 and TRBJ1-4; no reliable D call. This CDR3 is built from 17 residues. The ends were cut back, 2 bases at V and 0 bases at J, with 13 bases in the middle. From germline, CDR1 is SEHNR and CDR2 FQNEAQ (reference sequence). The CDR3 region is CASSLTISATTNEKLFF. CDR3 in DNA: TGTGCCAGCAGCTTAACTATCTCAGCGACAACTAATGAAAAACTGTTTTTT.

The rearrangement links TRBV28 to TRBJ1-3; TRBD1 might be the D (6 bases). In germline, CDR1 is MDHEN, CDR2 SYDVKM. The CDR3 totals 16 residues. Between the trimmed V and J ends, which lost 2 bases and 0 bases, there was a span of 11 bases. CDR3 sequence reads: CASSLDRIHSGNTIYF. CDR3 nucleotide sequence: TGTGCCAGCAGTTTAGACAGGATCCACTCTGGAAACACCATATATTTT.

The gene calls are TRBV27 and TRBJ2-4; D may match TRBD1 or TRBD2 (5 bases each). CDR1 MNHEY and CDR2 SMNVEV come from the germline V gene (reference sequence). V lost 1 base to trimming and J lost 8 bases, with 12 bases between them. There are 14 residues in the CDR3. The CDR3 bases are TGTGCCAGCAGTTTATTCGGGGCTGGGGACATTCAGTACTTC. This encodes CASSLFGAGDIQYF.

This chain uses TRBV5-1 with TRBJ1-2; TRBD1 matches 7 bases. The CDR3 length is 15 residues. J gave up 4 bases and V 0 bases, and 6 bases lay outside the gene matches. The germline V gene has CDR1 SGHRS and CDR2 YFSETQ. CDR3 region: CASSLGPTGTYGYTF. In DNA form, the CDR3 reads TGCGCCAGCAGCTTGGGCCCGACAGGGACCTATGGCTACACCTTC.

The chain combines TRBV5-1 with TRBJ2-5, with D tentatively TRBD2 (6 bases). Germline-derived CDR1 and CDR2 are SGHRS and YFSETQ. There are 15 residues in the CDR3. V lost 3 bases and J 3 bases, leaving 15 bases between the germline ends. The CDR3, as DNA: TGCGCCAGCAGCTCCGGAACAGGCGGGGAAGAGACCCAGTACTTC. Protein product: CASSSGTGGEETQYF.

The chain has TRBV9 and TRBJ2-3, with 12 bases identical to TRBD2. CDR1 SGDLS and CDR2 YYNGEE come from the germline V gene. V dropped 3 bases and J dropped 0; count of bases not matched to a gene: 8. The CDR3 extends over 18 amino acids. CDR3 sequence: CASSAKLAGGLSTDTQYF. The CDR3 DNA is TGTGCCAGCAGCGCAAAACTAGCGGGGGGACTTAGCACAGATACGCAGTATTTT.

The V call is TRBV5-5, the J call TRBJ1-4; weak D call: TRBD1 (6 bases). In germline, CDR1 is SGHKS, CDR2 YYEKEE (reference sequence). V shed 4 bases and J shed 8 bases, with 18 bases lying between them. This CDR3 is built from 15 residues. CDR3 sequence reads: CASSGLETGGEKLFF. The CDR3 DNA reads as TGTGCCAGCAGCGGACTAGAGACAGGTGGGGAAAAACTGTTTTTT. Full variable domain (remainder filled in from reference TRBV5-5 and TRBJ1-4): DAGVTQSPTHLIKTRGQQVTLRCSPISGHKSVSWYQQVLGQGPQFIFQYYEKEERGRGNFPDRFSARQFPNYSSELNVNALLLGDSALYLCASSGLETGGEKLFFGSGTQLSVL.

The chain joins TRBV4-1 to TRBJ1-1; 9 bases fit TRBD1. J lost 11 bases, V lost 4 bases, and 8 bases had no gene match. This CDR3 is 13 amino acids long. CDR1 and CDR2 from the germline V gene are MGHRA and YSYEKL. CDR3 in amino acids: CASSLTGGREAFF. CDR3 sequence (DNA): TGCGCCAGCAGCCTTACAGGGGGCAGGGAGGCTTTCTTT.

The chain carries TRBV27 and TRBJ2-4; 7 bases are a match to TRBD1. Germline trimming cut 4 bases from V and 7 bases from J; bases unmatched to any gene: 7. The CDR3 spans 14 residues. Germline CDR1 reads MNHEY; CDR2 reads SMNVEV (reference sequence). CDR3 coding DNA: TGTGCCAGCAGTTCCACTCCGGGACAGAACATTCAGTACTTC. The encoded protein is CASSSTPGQNIQYF.

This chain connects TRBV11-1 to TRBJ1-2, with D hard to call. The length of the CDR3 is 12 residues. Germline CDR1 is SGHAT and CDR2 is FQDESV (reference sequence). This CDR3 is CPSPPAAYGYTF. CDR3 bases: TGTCCCTCACCCCCGGCGGCCTATGGCTACACCTTC.

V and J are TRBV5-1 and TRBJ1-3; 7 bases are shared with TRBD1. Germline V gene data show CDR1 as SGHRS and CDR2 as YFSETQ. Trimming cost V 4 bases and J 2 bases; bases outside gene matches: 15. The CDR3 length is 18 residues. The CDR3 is CASSLQGTSGPAGNTIYF. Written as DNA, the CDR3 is TGCGCCAGCAGCCTACAGGGGACAAGTGGGCCCGCTGGAAACACCATATATTTT.

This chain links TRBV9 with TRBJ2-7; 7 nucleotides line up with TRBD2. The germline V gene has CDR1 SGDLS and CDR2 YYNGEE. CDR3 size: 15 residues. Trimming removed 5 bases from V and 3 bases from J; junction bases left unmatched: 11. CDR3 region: CASSGGGGGIYEQYF. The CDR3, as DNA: TGTGCCAGCAGTGGTGGCGGGGGAGGGATCTACGAGCAGTACTTC.

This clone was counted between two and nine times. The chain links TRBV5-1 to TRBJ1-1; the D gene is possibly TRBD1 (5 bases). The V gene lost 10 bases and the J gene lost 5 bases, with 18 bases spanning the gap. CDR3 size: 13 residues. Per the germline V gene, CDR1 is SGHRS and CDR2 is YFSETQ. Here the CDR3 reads CASTRGGDTEAFF. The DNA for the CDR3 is TGCGCCTCCACGAGGGGAGGGGATACTGAAGCTTTCTTT. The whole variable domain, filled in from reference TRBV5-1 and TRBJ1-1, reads KAGVTQTPRYLIKTRGQQVTLSCSPISGHRSVSWYQQTPGQGLQFLFEYFSETQRNKGNFPGRFSGRQFSNSRSEMNVSTLELGDSALYLCASTRGGDTEAFFGQGTRLTVV.

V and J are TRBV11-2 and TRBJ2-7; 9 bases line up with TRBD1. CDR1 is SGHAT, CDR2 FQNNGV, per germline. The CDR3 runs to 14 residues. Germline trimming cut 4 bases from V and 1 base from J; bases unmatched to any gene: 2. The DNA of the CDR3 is TGTGCCAGCAGCTCCGGGACAGGGTCCTACGAGCAGTACTTC. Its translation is CASSSGTGSYEQYF.

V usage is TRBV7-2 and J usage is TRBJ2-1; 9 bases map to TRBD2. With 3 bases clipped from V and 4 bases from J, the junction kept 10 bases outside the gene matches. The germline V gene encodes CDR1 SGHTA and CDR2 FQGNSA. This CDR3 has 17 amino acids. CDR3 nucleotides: TGTGCCAGCAGCTTGTCAGTAGCGGGGGCGCGGTACAATGAGCAGTTCTTC. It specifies CASSLSVAGARYNEQFF.

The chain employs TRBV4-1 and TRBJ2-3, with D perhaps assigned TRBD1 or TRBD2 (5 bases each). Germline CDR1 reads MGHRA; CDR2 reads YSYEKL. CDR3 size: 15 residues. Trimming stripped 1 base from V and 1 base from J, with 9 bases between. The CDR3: CASSQVTGRTDTQYF. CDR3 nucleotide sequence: TGCGCCAGCAGCCAAGTTACGGGACGCACAGATACGCAGTATTTT.

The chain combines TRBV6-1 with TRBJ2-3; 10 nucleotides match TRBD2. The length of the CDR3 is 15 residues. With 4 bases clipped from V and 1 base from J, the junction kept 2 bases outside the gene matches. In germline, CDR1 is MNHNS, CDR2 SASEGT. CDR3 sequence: CASSVLAGGTDTQYF. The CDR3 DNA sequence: TGTGCCAGCAGTGTCCTAGCGGGAGGCACAGATACGCAGTATTTT.

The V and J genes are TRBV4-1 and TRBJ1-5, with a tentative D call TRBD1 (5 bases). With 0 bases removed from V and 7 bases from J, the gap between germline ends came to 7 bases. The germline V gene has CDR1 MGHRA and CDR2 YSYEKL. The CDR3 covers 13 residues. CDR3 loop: CASSQDGGQPQHF. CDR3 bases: TGCGCCAGCAGCCAAGATGGGGGGCAGCCCCAGCATTTT.

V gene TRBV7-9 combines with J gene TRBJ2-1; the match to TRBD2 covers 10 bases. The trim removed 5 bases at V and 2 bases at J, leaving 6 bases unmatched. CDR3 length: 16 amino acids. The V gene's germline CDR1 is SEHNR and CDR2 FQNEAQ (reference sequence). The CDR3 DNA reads TGTGCCAGCAGCATCCTAGCGGGAGTGACCTACAATGAGCAGTTCTTC. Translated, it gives CASSILAGVTYNEQFF.

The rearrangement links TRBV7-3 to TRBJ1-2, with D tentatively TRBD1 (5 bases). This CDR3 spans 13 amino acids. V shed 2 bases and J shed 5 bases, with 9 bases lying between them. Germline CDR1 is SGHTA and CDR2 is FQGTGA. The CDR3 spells CASSLEGRYGYTF. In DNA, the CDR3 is TGTGCCAGCAGCTTAGAGGGGAGGTATGGCTACACCTTC.

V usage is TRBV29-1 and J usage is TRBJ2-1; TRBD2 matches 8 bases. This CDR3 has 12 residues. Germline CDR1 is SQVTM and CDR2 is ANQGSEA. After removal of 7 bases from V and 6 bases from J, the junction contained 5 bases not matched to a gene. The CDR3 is CSALGLANEQFF. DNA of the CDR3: TGCAGCGCCCTCGGACTAGCCAATGAGCAGTTCTTC.

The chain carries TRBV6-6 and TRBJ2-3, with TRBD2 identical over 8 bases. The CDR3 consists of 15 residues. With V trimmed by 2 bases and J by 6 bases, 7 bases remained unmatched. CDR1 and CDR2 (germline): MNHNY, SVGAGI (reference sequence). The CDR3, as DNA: TGTGCCAGCAGTTACATAGCGGGGCAAGCGGATACGCAGTATTTT. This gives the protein CASSYIAGQADTQYF.

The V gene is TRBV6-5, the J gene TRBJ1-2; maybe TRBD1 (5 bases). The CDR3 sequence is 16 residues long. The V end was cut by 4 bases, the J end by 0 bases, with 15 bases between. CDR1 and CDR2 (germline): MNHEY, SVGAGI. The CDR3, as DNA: TGTGCCAGCAGTTCCCCGGGACCCTGGACTAACTATGGCTACACCTTC. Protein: CASSSPGPWTNYGYTF.